This T cell receptor beta chain was sequenced in a study of blood T cell repertoires in COVID-19 (dated by TCRdb to 2020 to 2022). Some background on the complete study: Samples from collaborators originated in the United States, Italy and Spain and spanned both the acute and convalescent phases of COVID-19. The dataset comprised deeply sampled blood TCRbeta repertoires from subjects exposed to, actively infected with, or recovered from COVID-19. The prospective study material was composed of cDNA or gDNA derived from T cells, B-cell-depleted T cells, or PBMCs. Nearly every sample came with metadata listing a de-identified subject ID, COVID-19 status, age in years and sex. The samples were drawn from the first 160 participants of the ongoing ImmuneRACE study and from some 1,300 subjects provided by 6 global collaborators. HLA class I and class II types, where available, came from metadata supplied by the sample provider rather than from assay-based typing. The repertoires were made available in a free public database intended to serve as a resource for research on the immune response to SARS-CoV-2.

TCRbeta CDR3 regions were amplified from genomic DNA by means of the immunoSEQ Assay, a bias-controlled multiplex PCR. In the paper's pipeline: Within the assay, amplification of reference gene primers was used to estimate how many nucleated cells each sample contained. To quantify the absolute abundance of each unique TCRbeta CDR3 rearrangement, sequence reads were collapsed and filtered. For each sample, productive Simpson clonality was calculated as the square root of Simpson's diversity index across productive rearrangements. TCRdb re-hosts the immuneACCESS table, in-frame sequences only. Its copies lack some clones; in the studies checked, an unresolved V gene accounts for under half of them, and the cause for the rest is not known. V and J calls and clone size are given by that table; D and trimming were obtained from the DNA. Present in this sample are about 320,000 clones, approximately 85% of which were seen just once. The ten most abundant clones make up 7.2% of the sample.

Broader findings and caveats from the paper: The quantity of clinical and demographic metadata differed by source and by participant and was supplied without curation.

To note about this clone: The antigen it binds to is not known. It has no much larger one-base neighbor in the sample; base qualities were not kept.

Inclusive of the bounding cysteine and phenylalanine, the CDR3 is 15 residues long. Left in the record is the CDR3 DNA by itself, 45 bases read in frame from the first base. The V and J ends are trimmed by 0 bases and 5 bases, leaving 14 bases between them. CDR1 and CDR2 are drawn from the germline V gene: SGHTS, YDEGEE. Each collaborating institution followed its own protocols to collect whole blood in K2EDTA tubes. For TCRbeta analysis, collaborators shipped samples as frozen whole blood, isolated PBMCs, or DNA extracted from either of those sample types. Recombination connected TRBV5-8 to TRBJ2-5; no D gene is confidently identified. The source of this sequence is a human donor in a cohort sampled during active COVID-19. Input material: peripheral blood. The bases are TGTGCCAGCAGCTTGGGGTTCCTCACTGATGAGACCCAGTACTTC. Its protein product is CASSLGFLTDETQYF.